Listed here is a single TCR beta chain. Its antigen is still unknown. No base quality information exists; no much larger clone differs at one position. Systemically healthy Caucasian individuals from Russia, 39 in total and aged about 6 to 90 years, were included as donors. Around 10 milliliters of peripheral blood were collected from each donor into EDTA-treated Vacutainer tubes. Ficoll-Paque density-gradient centrifugation was used to isolate PBMCs, with at least 6.5 million per sample. Total RNA, at least 5 micrograms per sample, was extracted from PBMCs with Trizol reagent. The percentages of naive CD45RAhigh/CD27high T cells were determined by flow cytometry on a PBMC aliquot from every donor. Library preparation was by 5' RACE. Data came from an Illumina HiSeq 2500. A second PCR of roughly 7 to 12 cycles was run with a J-beta primer mix and a sample-barcoded 5' primer. A unique molecular identifier was introduced onto each TCR beta cDNA molecule by a template-switch 5' adaptor carrying 12 random nucleotides. At least 2.5 million CDR3-containing paired-end reads were obtained from each sample. First-strand cDNA was synthesized from all RNA with the Mint cDNA synthesis kit, primed by a TRBC-specific oligonucleotide. Following uracil-DNA glycosylase treatment, a first 18-cycle PCR with universal primers M1SS and BC2_uni_R was performed on all cDNA. Per the original workflow: For normalization, 1 million high-quality reads were randomly selected from each sample, with every read carrying a distinct molecular identifier. Instead of being binned into consensus sequences, reads that shared molecular identifiers were thrown out. CDR3 identification, clonotype clustering and error correction used MiTCR with a Q25 quality threshold and the strictest error-elimination algorithm. A nonparametric unseen species model using Euler transformation provided a lower-bound estimate of total TCR beta diversity. TCRdb reprocessed the public reads (quality trimming at Q25 with fastp, clone calling with MiXCR) and kept in-frame beta chains. Every distinct CDR3 protein forms one entry, paired with its most common genes and DNA. In this record, the V and J calls reflect TCRdb's handling and not the investigators' own analysis. The sample has roughly 1,000,000 distinct CDR3 sequences on record, approximately 25% of them singletons. Together, the top ten hold approximately 0.75% of the sample.

The sample comes from a study of blood T cells in healthy people across ages (dated by TCRdb to about 2015). Study-wide context: In model experiments, template switching captured about one uniquely barcoded TCR beta cDNA molecule for every two T cells. Age-related changes in TCR beta repertoire diversity were measured in the study by deep sequencing normalized with unique cDNA molecular identifiers. The donors were divided into four age groups: young (average approximately 17 years), middle-aged (approximately 39), aged (roughly 60) and long-lived (82). The study analyzed two additional independent replicas of 1 million unique cDNA reads from the same blood draw for two donors, one aged 18 to 30 and one aged 80 or older.

CDR1 DFQATT and CDR2 SNEGSKA are derived from the germline V gene (reference sequence). The CDR3 starts with the cysteine, ends with the phenylalanine, and has 13 residues. Only the CDR3 region is kept as DNA, spanning 39 bases read in frame from base 1. The germline ends are 11 bases apart after V is trimmed by 1 base and J by 7 bases. Results the study describes overall, beyond this receptor: Because donor CMV infection status was unknown, age-related changes in expanded clonotypes were potentially confounded. Observed TCR beta diversity per million T cells fell roughly linearly with age, and a significant reduction was already apparent by age around 44. Compared with the aged group, more naive CD4+ T cells, fewer expanded clones and increased TCR diversity were shown by the long-lived group, suggesting age selection. Since profiling was done on bulk unsorted PBMCs, naive and antigen-experienced compartments could not be conclusively compared. A strong correlation was found between observed TCR beta diversity and the percentage of naive T cells measured by flow cytometry. Estimates of total diversity from one million sequenced T cells were regarded as lower bounds and underestimates.

These records were also assigned to another study, of T cells of mothers and their children. As noted in the second study: Nine systemically healthy Caucasian individuals, comprising three mothers and their six children, were included as donors. cDNA synthesis consumed the entire amount of extracted RNA, loaded at 1.5 ug RNA in each 15 ul reaction. In the second PCR, the M1S primer introduced both the sample barcodes and 2-4 random nucleotides. Over 10 million TCR beta CDR3 reads came from each mother, compared with some 3 million reads from each child. TCR recombination output is similarly shaped by thymic selection in related and unrelated pairs, with a minor effect exerted by inherited differences. Normalized repertoire overlap was always slightly but never significantly higher in related than unrelated mother-child pairs. With a sensitivity of approximately 100 clones per million clonotypes, no persistent microchimeric T cell clones were detected. Deep NGS was used in the study to compare the TCR beta repertoires of mothers and children and to look for features that separate related mother-child pairs from unrelated individuals. Mothers averaged about 37 +/- 4 years of age and children averaged approximately 12 +/- 4 years. After adapter ligation with NEBNext reagents, the libraries were sequenced on Illumina HiSeq 2000 with 100+100 nt paired-end reads. To avoid cross-contamination, the mother libraries and the child libraries were prepared a month apart and sequenced in separate runs. For each donor, between roughly 500,000 and 2,300,000 distinct TCR beta clonotypes were identified. Naive TCR beta clonotypes were estimated from low-frequency clonotypes matched to each donor's FACS-determined naive share, without sorting.

Recombination joined TRBV20-1 with TRBJ2-1; the D gene is not confidently resolved. The TCR sequence derives from a girl aged 2-10 years in good health. The sample comprised blood. The nucleotides are TGCAGTGCTAGAGGCGGCGTGAGTAATGAGCAGTTCTTC. Protein translation: CSARGGVSNEQFF.